This TCR beta chain was recorded in a study of beta chain features in type 1 diabetes. Across the study: What patients shared with healthy donors was a similar profile of age, gender and cell yields. The study's findings and limits: Shorter templates might be favored by PCR, and equally so in patients and in controls.

About this clone itself: Its antigen is as yet unknown.

The ends lost 3 bases at V and 8 bases at J; junction bases unmatched: 3. CDR3 size: 13 residues. The germline gives CDR1 SGHRS, CDR2 YFSETQ. The authors reverse transcribed all of the isolated RNA, so sequencing captured expressed TCRB transcripts. The study sequenced naive, central memory and regulatory T cell samples to an average of about 3.5 million reads. Method: immunoSEQ multiplex PCR; TCRdb's copy keeps in-frame clones and lacks some. The repertoire holds 360,000 or so clones, with around 20% as singletons. The sample comprised naive CD4+ T cells from blood. The TCR sequence derives from a young woman in good health. This rearrangement joins TRBV5-1 to TRBJ1-4; 8 bases match TRBD1. The CDR3 DNA sequence: TGCGCCAGCAGCTCCGGACAGGGAGAAAAACTGTTTTTT. This codes for CASSSGQGEKLFF.